This T cell receptor beta chain appears in the sequencing data of a study of cytomegalovirus exposure and HLA in healthy donors. Points on this clone: The antigen is undetermined.

The study ran its PCR with 60 Vbeta and 13 Jbeta primers. How the authors handled the data: There were about 80 million unique TCR beta chains by a later count, and some 11 million of them were shared. Assay used: immunoSEQ multiplex PCR; TCRdb lists only in-frame clones, some missing. V, J and clone size are taken as reported in that table, and D and trimming were inferred from the DNA itself. This sample carries roughly 90,000 clones, over 60% of them seen once, and the ten largest clones take around 4.3%. V lost 5 bases to trimming and J lost 5 bases; unmatched junction nucleotides: 9. The CDR3 extends over 16 amino acids. Germline V gives CDR1 SEHNR, CDR2 FQNEAQ (reference sequence). General observations from the study: Rates of TCR association differed by HLA locus in a later analysis, with DRB1 highest and HLA-C lowest. In a later analysis, HLA-associated TCR beta chains were more clonally expanded than equally common others. Rarity held for most TCR sequences, but there were some public TCRs that occurred in many donors.

This chain uses TRBV7-9 with TRBJ1-5, with 10 bases aligning to TRBD1. Sequencing was done on a sample of PBMCs. The TCR was taken from a woman in her forties in good health and CMV-seropositive. The CDR3: CASSGGQGVRHQPQHF. The DNA for the CDR3 is TGTGCCAGCAGCGGAGGACAGGGGGTGAGGCATCAGCCCCAGCATTTT.